This entry concerns a single T cell receptor (beta chain). Germline CDR1 is MNHEY and CDR2 is SVGAGI. The CDR3 runs to 15 residues. The V gene lost 6 bases and the J gene lost 6 bases, with 18 bases spanning the gap. Method: immunoSEQ multiplex PCR; TCRdb's copy keeps in-frame clones and lacks some. The sample contains approximately 2.1 million clones, more than 80% of which appear only once. The data were obtained in a study of shared clonotypes between healthy human individuals. Across the study: Each donor's CD4 naive and CD4 memory cells filled three plates apiece, CD8 naive two, and CD8 memory one.

The clonotype was recovered from a man younger than 35 in good health. Some clones in this sample may be carry-over from other donors' samples. This chain uses TRBV6-5 with TRBJ2-1; tentatively, D is TRBD2 (6 bases). Sequencing was done on a sample of naive CD4+ T cells from PBMCs. The subset here: CD45RA+ positively selected. CDR3 sequence reads: CASSRAGRSSNEQFF. The CDR3 DNA is TGTGCCAGCAGCCGGGCAGGGAGGAGCAGCAATGAGCAGTTCTTC.